This TCR beta chain was sequenced during a study of metastatic and nonmetastatic thyroid tumors. Each patient came to thyroid surgery without any prior treatment (of any kind). TCRdb re-called the PCR reads through MiXCR. The top ten hold 15% of the sample, which has 60,000 or so clones, just under 30% seen once. Trimming cost V 4 bases and J 3 bases; bases outside gene matches: 5. The germline gives CDR1 MDHEN, CDR2 SYDVKM. CDR3 length: 15 amino acids. The chain employs TRBV28 and TRBJ2-7; 11 nucleotides match TRBD2. The sequenced sample was blood. The TCR was taken from a female donor with papillary thyroid cancer or a benign thyroid nodule (not recorded which). Some clones in this sample may be carry-over from other donors' samples. This chain's CDR3 is CASSSTSGGRYEQYF. The CDR3 nucleotides read TGTGCCAGCAGTTCTACTAGCGGGGGACGCTACGAGCAGTACTTC.